This T cell receptor beta chain was obtained from a study of molecular identifiers for immune sequencing clone quantification. As concerns this clonotype: Its antigen is still unknown.

Germline values: CDR1 SNHLY, CDR2 FYNNEI. The V end lost 5 bases, the J end lost 0 bases, and 8 bases lay between the germline ends. The CDR3 consists of 15 residues. Study-wide results and caveats: Clones of above 20 RNA copies carried over 99% of effector molecules; in naive cells they carried under 1%. Jurkat TCR RNA spiked in from one cell reportedly remained identifiable amid about a million naive cells.

In TCRdb, the PCR reads were re-called with MiXCR into one record per CDR3 protein. The top ten hold around 6.3% of the sample, which has thousands of distinct CDR3 sequences, 35% seen once. The chain employs TRBV2 and TRBJ2-6; no clear D. The sequence was obtained from a human donor in good health. Some libraries in this study had Jurkat cell RNA spiked in. The sequencing sample was made of naive CD8+ T cells from blood, with Jurkat cell RNA spiked in. Subset given: FACS-sorted CD8+CD4-CCR7+CD45RA+ naive T cells. The CDR3 region is CASSPDGSGANVLTF. The CDR3 region has the DNA TGTGCCAGCAGTCCGGACGGCTCTGGGGCCAACGTCCTGACTTTC.